The 30 T cell receptor beta chains below all came from one sample that was sequenced in a study of T cells after posttransplantation cyclophosphamide. Here immunoSEQ multiplex PCR was the method, and the copy in TCRdb shows in-frame clones only, minus some. The table records 45,000 to 65,000 clones, 94% of them present only once. Specimen: PBMCs. The receptors were sampled from a woman between 25 and 40 years old in good health and a related stem cell transplant donor.

The chain joins TRBV11-3 to TRBJ2-5; no firm D call. The CDR3 is made up of 13 amino acids. Germline V gene lookup returns CDR1 SGHNT and CDR2 YENEEA. V dropped 2 bases and J dropped 1 base, with 5 bases sitting between them. CDR3 nucleotides: TGTGCCAGCAGCTTAATGAGCCAAGAGACCCAGTACTTC. This translates into CASSLMSQETQYF.

The rearrangement joins TRBV7-9 to TRBJ2-5; the match to TRBD1 covers 7 bases. CDR1 and CDR2 (germline): SEHNR, FQNEAQ (reference sequence). J was trimmed by 3 bases and V by 5 bases; bases with no gene match: 9. CDR3 length: 15 amino acids. The CDR3 here is CASSRVGQPEETQYF. In DNA, the CDR3 is TGTGCCAGCAGCCGTGTGGGACAGCCGGAAGAGACCCAGTACTTC.

The chain is built from TRBV27 and TRBJ2-7; 7 bases are a match to TRBD2. The CDR3 has 15 amino acids. Looked up from germline, CDR1 is MNHEY and CDR2 is SMNVEV (reference sequence). Unmatched junction bases numbered 7, after V lost 2 bases and J lost 3 bases. CDR3 in DNA: TGTGCCAGCAGTTTAGGTACCGGGGGGAGCTACGAGCAGTACTTC. Amino acids: CASSLGTGGSYEQYF.

The chain uses TRBV19 and TRBJ1-6, with 7 bases matching TRBD1. V shed 7 bases, J shed 4 bases, and the junction held 7 bases outside the gene matches. Germline assignment: CDR1 LNHDA and CDR2 SQIVND (reference sequence). The CDR3 sequence is 15 residues long. In DNA form, the CDR3 reads TGTGCCAGTACCACCGGACAGGCTTATAATTCACCCCTCCACTTT. It specifies CASTTGQAYNSPLHF.

The chain joins TRBV7-9 to TRBJ1-1; D is undetermined. V was cut by 2 bases and J by 2 bases, with 6 bases left in between. CDR1 and CDR2 from the germline V gene are SEHNR and FQNEAQ (reference sequence). The CDR3 covers 13 residues. The chain's CDR3 is CASSLYSNTEAFF. The CDR3 DNA reads as TGTGCCAGCAGCTTATACAGTAACACTGAAGCTTTCTTT.

J is TRBJ2-2 and V is TRBV11-2; 8 bases fit TRBD2. There are 18 residues in the CDR3. Germline V gene lookup returns CDR1 SGHAT and CDR2 FQNNGV. V shed 1 base and J 6 bases; nucleotides not matched to a gene: 13. The CDR3 coding sequence is TGTGCCAGCAGCTTAGGTTTAACTAGCGGAATGGGGGCCGGGGAGCTGTTTTTT. Protein sequence: CASSLGLTSGMGAGELFF.

The chain has TRBV4-3 and TRBJ2-2; 9 nucleotides agree with TRBD2. With 1 base clipped from V and 3 bases from J, the junction kept 15 bases outside the gene matches. This CDR3 is built from 20 residues. CDR1 and CDR2 from the germline V gene are LGHNA and YSLEER. The CDR3 sequence: CASSQGDSGGVITHTGELFF. The CDR3 DNA reads TGCGCCAGCAGCCAAGGTGATAGCGGGGGCGTCATAACGCACACCGGGGAGCTGTTTTTT.

The rearrangement joins TRBV6-5 to TRBJ1-2, with TRBD1 as a possible D gene (5 bases). Germline lookup yields CDR1 MNHEY and CDR2 SVGAGI. Trimming removed 6 bases from V and 6 bases from J, with 14 bases in between. The CDR3 is 13 amino acids. The CDR3 region is CASSLGQIHGYTF. The CDR3 DNA sequence: TGTGCCAGCAGCCTCGGACAAATCCATGGCTACACCTTC.

V is TRBV10-3 and J is TRBJ1-1, with a tentative D call TRBD1 (6 bases). This CDR3 comprises 13 residues. The germline V and J ends were trimmed by 5 bases and 3 bases, with 10 bases remaining between them. CDR1 and CDR2 from the germline V gene are ENHRY and SYGVKD. The CDR3 sequence is CAISFDRHTEAFF. The CDR3 DNA is TGTGCCATCAGTTTCGACAGGCACACTGAAGCTTTCTTT.

The chain joins TRBV6-5 to TRBJ2-7, with 11 nucleotides matching TRBD2. V gave up 6 bases and J gave up 4 bases; unmatched junction bases: 8. From germline, CDR1 is MNHEY and CDR2 SVGAGI. CDR3 size: 15 residues. CDR3 protein: CASRPSGGSSYEQYF. DNA for the CDR3: TGTGCCAGCAGACCTAGCGGGGGGAGCTCGTACGAGCAGTACTTC.

The CDR3 bases are TGTGCCAGCAGCCCAGGTCCCCCCTTTCTGGATGGCTACACCTTC. Encoded protein: CASSPGPPFLDGYTF. The chain couples TRBV7-2 to TRBJ1-2; D is undetermined. Trimming left V 5 bases short and J 6 bases short, with 19 bases between. The CDR3 sequence is 15 residues long. CDR1 SGHTA and CDR2 FQGNSA come from the germline V gene.

CDR3 protein: CASSRRVGTGANYGYTF. The CDR3 coding sequence is TGTGCCAGCAGCAGGAGAGTCGGGACAGGGGCAAACTATGGCTACACCTTC. The chain carries TRBV7-2 and TRBJ1-2, with 10 bases lining up with TRBD1. The length of the CDR3 is 17 residues. V was clipped by 5 bases and J by 2 bases; unmatched bases: 11. Germline values: CDR1 SGHTA, CDR2 FQGNSA.

The chain carries TRBV13 and TRBJ2-7; no reliable D call. Germline loops: CDR1 PRHDT, CDR2 FYEKMQ (reference sequence). V lost 2 bases to trimming and J lost 7 bases, with 18 bases between them. The CDR3 sequence is 15 residues long. The CDR3 loop is CASSLKSSTVREQYF. The DNA for the CDR3 is TGTGCCAGCAGCTTAAAGAGTAGCACCGTTCGGGAGCAGTACTTC.

This rearrangement joins TRBV7-2 to TRBJ2-7, with D possibly being TRBD1 (5 bases). Germline V gene sequence: CDR1 SGHTA, CDR2 FQGNSA. The V end lost 5 bases, the J end lost 0 bases, and 8 bases lay between the germline ends. This CDR3 is built from 13 residues. CDR3 amino acids: CASSQGASYEQYF. Here the CDR3 DNA reads TGTGCCAGCAGCCAAGGGGCCTCCTACGAGCAGTACTTC.

The chain recombines TRBV11-3 with TRBJ2-1; TRBD2 matches 9 bases. The CDR3 is 15 amino acids. After removal of 4 bases from V and 8 bases from J, the junction contained 9 bases not matched to a gene. Germline CDR1 SGHNT, CDR2 YENEEA. CDR3 amino acids: CASSSGGGAVDEQFF. CDR3 bases: TGTGCCAGCAGCTCAGGCGGGGGGGCCGTCGATGAGCAGTTCTTC.

The table lists this clone with a few counts. The J gene is TRBJ2-2, the V gene TRBV19; D might be TRBD1 (5 bases). Germline CDR1 LNHDA, CDR2 SQIVND (reference sequence). The CDR3 is made up of 14 amino acids. V was cut by 3 bases and J by 4 bases, with 9 bases left in between. CDR3 in amino acids: CASSIRQGTGELFF. CDR3 coding DNA: TGTGCCAGTAGTATCCGGCAGGGCACCGGGGAGCTGTTTTTT.

The V gene is TRBV4-1, the J gene TRBJ2-1, with TRBD2 matching over 8 bases. J was trimmed by 9 bases and V by 0 bases; bases with no gene match: 10. Germline CDR1 reads MGHRA; CDR2 reads YSYEKL. This CDR3 is 16 amino acids long. The DNA for the CDR3 is TGCGCCAGCAGCCAAGATCCCGGGGGGGGCCGGGTTGAGCAGTTCTTC. This encodes CASSQDPGGGRVEQFF.

Of note for this clone: Its ends do not fully match the called genes, so a read error is possible. The rearrangement joins TRBV19 to TRBJ2-3, with D possibly being TRBD2 (6 bases). CDR3 size: 18 residues. Germline values: CDR1 LNHDA, CDR2 SQIVND (reference sequence). This CDR3 is CVSSKYRDLRSLTDTQYF. The CDR3 bases are TGTGTCAGTAGTAAGTACCGGGACTTACGCTCACTCACAGATACGCAGTATTTT.

This chain uses TRBV7-2 with TRBJ1-5; TRBD1 matches 7 bases. The CDR3 has 16 residues. V dropped 1 base and J dropped 1; count of bases not matched to a gene: 4. Germline CDR1 and CDR2: SGHTA and FQGNSA. The CDR3 loop is CASSLVPTGSNQPQHF. The CDR3 nucleotides read TGTGCCAGCAGCTTAGTCCCGACAGGGAGCAATCAGCCCCAGCATTTT.

The genes are TRBV30 and TRBJ2-7, with D unclear. The CDR3 sequence is 12 residues long. Deletions cut 3 bases from V and 0 bases from J, with 6 bases between. CDR1 GTSNPN and CDR2 SVGIG come from the germline V gene (reference sequence). Here the CDR3 reads CAWRQLSYEQYF. The DNA of the CDR3 is TGTGCCTGGAGACAGCTCTCCTACGAGCAGTACTTC.

V is TRBV19 and J is TRBJ2-7; 12 positions match TRBD1. The CDR3 is made up of 13 amino acids. The V segment lost 8 bases and the J segment 4 bases; nucleotides outside the gene matches: 3. Germline V gene lookup returns CDR1 LNHDA and CDR2 SQIVND (reference sequence). The CDR3 sequence: CASRGQGAYEQYF. For the CDR3, the DNA is TGTGCCAGTCGGGGACAGGGGGCGTACGAGCAGTACTTC.

The chain uses TRBV28 and TRBJ2-1; 7 nucleotides align to TRBD2. The CDR3 contains 14 residues. CDR1 is MDHEN and CDR2 is SYDVKM in the germline V gene. The J segment lost 2 bases and the V segment lost 2 bases, leaving 0 bases of the junction unmatched. CDR3 in DNA: TGTGCCAGCAGTTTACTAGCGGCCTACAATGAGCAGTTCTTC. Residues: CASSLLAAYNEQFF. Variable domain in full (rest from reference TRBV28 and TRBJ2-1): DVKVTQSSRYLVKRTGEKVFLECVQDMDHENMFWYRQDPGLGLRLIYFSYDVKMKEKGDIPEGYSVSREKKERFSLILESASTNQTSMYLCASSLLAAYNEQFFGPGTRLTVL.

In its sample, this clone was seen a few times. The chain couples TRBV2 to TRBJ2-1; 9 bases line up with TRBD1. The germline V gene has CDR1 SNHLY and CDR2 FYNNEI. CDR3 length equals 16 residues. Losses at the gene ends were 6 bases for V and 7 bases for J; bases not matched to a gene: 13. The CDR3 sequence: CASSRTQGAVGNEQFF. CDR3 DNA: TGTGCCAGCAGCCGTACACAGGGGGCGGTGGGGAATGAGCAGTTCTTC.

The chain has TRBV5-1 and TRBJ2-1; TRBD2 is a possible D gene (5 bases). Trimming pared 5 bases from V and 6 bases from J, leaving 18 bases between. From germline, CDR1 is SGHRS and CDR2 YFSETQ. The CDR3 covers 15 residues. The CDR3 coding sequence is TGCGCCAGCAGTCCTCCCCTTTTAAGCGGCAATGAGCAGTTCTTC. It translates to CASSPPLLSGNEQFF.

The chain couples TRBV7-3 to TRBJ2-5, with 16 nucleotides matching TRBD2. This CDR3 is built from 17 residues. Losses at the gene ends were 1 base for V and 3 bases for J; bases not matched to a gene: 2. In germline, CDR1 is SGHTA, CDR2 FQGTGA. CDR3 DNA: TGTGCCAGCAGCTTAATAGGGACTAGCGGGGGGGAAGAGACCCAGTACTTC. Protein product: CASSLIGTSGGEETQYF.

This chain links TRBV5-1 with TRBJ2-2; D not resolved. In germline, CDR1 is SGHRS, CDR2 YFSETQ. The length of the CDR3 is 16 residues. The V end lost 1 base, the J end lost 0 bases, and 10 bases lay between the germline ends. The DNA of the CDR3 is TGCGCCAGCAGCTTGTACAGTGGTACGAACACCGGGGAGCTGTTTTTT. Translating it yields CASSLYSGTNTGELFF.

This chain joins TRBV11-1 and TRBJ2-3; no clear D. The CDR3 runs to 14 residues. Between the trimmed V and J ends, which lost 1 base and 3 bases, there was a span of 8 bases. Germline CDR1 reads SGHAT; CDR2 reads FQDESV (reference sequence). CDR3 nucleotides: TGTGCCAGCAGCTTAGAGCGACTTACAGATACGCAGTATTTT. Encoded protein: CASSLERLTDTQYF.

The V and J genes are TRBV7-3 and TRBJ1-2; D ambiguous. Per the germline V gene, CDR1 is SGHTA and CDR2 is FQGTGA. This CDR3 spans 16 amino acids. V shed 0 bases and J shed 8 bases, with 19 bases lying between them. CDR3 nucleotide sequence: TGTGCCAGCAGCTTAACCCCCGGGGTCCTATTCGAAGGCTACACCTTC. It yields the protein CASSLTPGVLFEGYTF.

The V and J genes are TRBV6-1 and TRBJ2-7; D perhaps matches TRBD1 (6 bases). Between the trimmed V and J ends, which lost 6 bases and 9 bases, there was a span of 18 bases. The CDR3 has 13 amino acids. Per the germline V gene, CDR1 is MNHNS and CDR2 is SASEGT. CDR3 sequence: CASSPIRGRGQYF. CDR3 in DNA: TGTGCCAGCAGCCCAATAAGGGGCAGGGGGCAGTACTTC.

The CDR3 region has the DNA TGTGCCAGCAAGAGGGTCCCCTCCTACAATGAGCAGTTCTTC. Translated: CASKRVPSYNEQFF. J is TRBJ2-1 and V is TRBV2; possible D gene TRBD2, 5 bases. The germline V and J ends were trimmed by 7 bases and 0 bases, with 10 bases remaining between them. This CDR3 region has 14 residues. The germline gives CDR1 SNHLY, CDR2 FYNNEI. Filled out from reference TRBV2 and TRBJ2-1, the complete variable domain reads EPEVTQTPSHQVTQMGQEVILRCVPISNHLYFYWYRQILGQKVEFLVSFYNNEISEKSEIFDDQFSVERPDGSNFTLKIRSTKLEDSAMYFCASKRVPSYNEQFFGPGTRLTVL.